This TCR beta chain is from a study of blood T cell repertoires in COVID-19. This table comes from immunoSEQ multiplex PCR, and its TCRdb copy is limited to in-frame clones, with some not included. In the table there are around 25,000 clones, 80% to 90% of which are singletons. This clone was seen only once. Sequenced sample: peripheral blood. This sequence originates from a human donor with active COVID-19. The donor label of this sample is uncertain.

This CDR3 reads CASSVETGGETQYF. In DNA form, the CDR3 reads TGTGCCAGCAGCGTGGAGACAGGGGGAGAGACCCAGTACTTC. The chain is built from TRBV9 and TRBJ2-5; 9 nucleotides align to TRBD1. This CDR3 contains 14 residues. CDR1 and CDR2 (germline): SGDLS, YYNGEE. With 2 bases clipped from V and 4 bases from J, the junction kept 3 bases outside the gene matches.